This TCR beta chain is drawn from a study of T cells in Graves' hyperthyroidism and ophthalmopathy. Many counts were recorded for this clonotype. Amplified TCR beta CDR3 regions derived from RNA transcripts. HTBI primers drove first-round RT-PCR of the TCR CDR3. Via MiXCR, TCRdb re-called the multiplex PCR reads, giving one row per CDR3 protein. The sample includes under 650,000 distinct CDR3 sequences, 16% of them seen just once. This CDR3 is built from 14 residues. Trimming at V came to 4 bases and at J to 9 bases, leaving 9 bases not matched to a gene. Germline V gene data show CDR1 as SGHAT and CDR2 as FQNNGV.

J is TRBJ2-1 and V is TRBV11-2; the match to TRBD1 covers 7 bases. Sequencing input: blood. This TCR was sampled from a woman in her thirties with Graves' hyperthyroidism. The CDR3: CASSSVEGAGEQFF. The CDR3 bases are TGTGCCAGCAGCTCCGTCGAGGGGGCAGGTGAGCAGTTCTTC. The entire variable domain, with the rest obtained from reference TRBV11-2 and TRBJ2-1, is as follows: EAGVAQSPRYKIIEKRQSVAFWCNPISGHATLYWYQQILGQGPKLLIQFQNNGVVDDSQLPKDRFSAERLKGVDSTLKIQPAKLEDSAVYLCASSSVEGAGEQFFGPGTRLTVL.